These T cell receptor beta chains were read from a single sample in a study of T cells in localized non-small cell lung cancer. Sequenced by immunoSEQ multiplex PCR; TCRdb stores in-frame clones only, minus some. The table lists roughly 2,600 clones, over 25% of them singletons. The source material was lung tumor tissue, sampled before any cancer treatment. These receptors were taken from a woman aged 35-75 years with stage III lung adenocarcinoma. Each CDR3 is given with its conserved first and last residue. Fields, in order: V gene, D gene, CDR3 protein. D genes are given only for firm matches.

TRBV6-8 | TRBD2 | CASSLGTSGGSSSTDTQYF
TRBV9 | TRBD2 | CASSEGTSGSQKQFF
TRBV19 | . | CASSMAPGANYGYTF
TRBV12-5 | TRBD2 | CASTSGPPLGNEQFF
TRBV6-8 | TRBD1 | CASNRQGGNYGYTF
TRBV11-3 | TRBD2 | CASTPNGRGGPGEQFF
TRBV10-2 | . | CASTAPGWGTEAFF
TRBV18 | TRBD2 | CASSPILLAGKNNEQFF
TRBV6-7 | . | CASSENQPQHF
TRBV15 | . | CATSSRDGRNTEAFF
TRBV28 | . | CASSTPRGTLQETQYF
TRBV14 | TRBD2 | CASSTPRGGGAGELFF
TRBV19 | TRBD2 | CASSSPGLAGVTGELFF
TRBV14 | . | CASSQTTASNEQFF
TRBV5-1 | . | CASSLEGFEETQYF
TRBV9 | . | CASSEVGTPRETQYF
TRBV25-1 | TRBD2 | CASSAWAGGLNIQYF
TRBV29-1 | TRBD2 | CSVFLLAGLEQYF
TRBV5-1 | TRBD1 | CASSLAGTDSYNEQFF
TRBV6-8 | TRBD2 | CASSLSRGGLRTGELFF
TRBV6-8 | . | CATCSREPDNSPLHF
TRBV28 | TRBD2 | CASSLWTSGSAEETQYF
TRBV6-8 | . | CASSPTAVNYGYTF
TRBV11-3 | TRBD2 | CASSLGGSGRGNTGELFF
TRBV6-8 | . | CASSYPGIDYEQYF
TRBV5-1 | . | CASSPEGGHNYGYTF
TRBV19 | TRBD1 | CASMPLGTGVNSNQPQHF
TRBV29-1 | . | CSGGTGTGELFF
TRBV28 | . | CASSFRGKETQYF
TRBV9 | . | CASSVAWQNTEAFF
TRBV28 | . | CASSLPGEGEKLFF
TRBV10-2 | . | CASSEARARENQPQHF
TRBV7-6 | TRBD1 | CASSLGTGGSEQYF
TRBV6-8 | TRBD2 | CASSYSTSGGPGELFF
TRBV11-3 | . | CASSLGEGSSPLHF
TRBV19 | . | CASSNRQGGAGELFF
TRBV9 | TRBD1 | CASSVGQGAGNTEAFF
TRBV6-8 | TRBD2 | CASSYSPGGTYEQYF
TRBV19 | . | CASSPHRKETQYF
TRBV19 | . | CASTSENGPFRERGAFF
TRBV18 | . | CASSKSRVNTEAFF
TRBV11-3 | TRBD1 | CASSWGQGLGNTIYF
TRBV19 | . | CASCGQGTDTQYF
TRBV19 | TRBD2 | CASSLQGGGETQYF
TRBV27 | TRBD1 | CASSRMTGGFTEAFF
TRBV19 | . | CASTYWTDRTGELFF
TRBV9 | TRBD1 | CASSERGPNYGYTF
TRBV27 | . | CATSGSDTPTDTQYF
TRBV19 | TRBD1 | CASTGGQGLPNEQFF
TRBV11-3 | . | CASSLEGGRHQPQHF